This T cell receptor (beta chain) was sequenced in a study of radiotherapy plus CTLA-4 blockade in lung cancer. Study-wide results and limits: Early blood T cell clone changes and increased post-radiation serum interferon-beta were reportedly the strongest response predictors.

The CDR3 totals 14 residues. V trimming: 6 bases; J trimming: 4 bases; junction bases outside the gene matches: 5. Germline V lookup: CDR1 LNHDA, CDR2 SQIVND (reference sequence). Comment on this clone: Antigen: not known.

Repertoires were generated with immunoSEQ multiplex PCR, while TCRdb's copy carries only in-frame clones and drops some. The table records roughly 80,000 clones, 78% of them present only once. The J gene is TRBJ2-1, the V gene TRBV19; 8 bases are a match to TRBD2. This sequence was found in a human donor with non-small cell lung cancer who had a partial response to radiotherapy plus ipilimumab. Some clones in this sample may be carry-over from other donors' samples. The specimen was peripheral blood, collected from a patient treated with radiotherapy plus ipilimumab. CDR3 residues: CASSGRAWYNEQFF. The CDR3 coding sequence is TGTGCCAGTAGCGGGAGGGCCTGGTACAATGAGCAGTTCTTC.